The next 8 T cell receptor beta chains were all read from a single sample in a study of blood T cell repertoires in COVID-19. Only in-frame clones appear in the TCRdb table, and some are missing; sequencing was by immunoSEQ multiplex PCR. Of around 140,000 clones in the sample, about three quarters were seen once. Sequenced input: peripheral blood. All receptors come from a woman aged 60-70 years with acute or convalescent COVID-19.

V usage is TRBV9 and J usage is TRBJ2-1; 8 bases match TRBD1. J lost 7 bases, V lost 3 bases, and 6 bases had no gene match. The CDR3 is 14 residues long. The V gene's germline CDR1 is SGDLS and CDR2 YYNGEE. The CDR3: CASSGQGSFNEQFF. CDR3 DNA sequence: TGTGCCAGCAGCGGACAGGGGTCGTTTAATGAGCAGTTCTTC.

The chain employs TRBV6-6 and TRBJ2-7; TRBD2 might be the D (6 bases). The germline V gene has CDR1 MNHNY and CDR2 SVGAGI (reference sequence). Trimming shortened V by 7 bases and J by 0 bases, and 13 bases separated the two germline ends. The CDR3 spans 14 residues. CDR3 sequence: CASKEAGSSYEQYF. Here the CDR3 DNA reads TGTGCCAGCAAAGAGGCGGGAAGCTCCTACGAGCAGTACTTC.

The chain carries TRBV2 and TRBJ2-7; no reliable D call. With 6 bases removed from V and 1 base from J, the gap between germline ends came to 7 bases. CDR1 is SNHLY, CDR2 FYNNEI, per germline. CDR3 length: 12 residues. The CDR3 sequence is CASSGGSYEQYF. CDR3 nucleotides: TGTGCCAGCAGCGGCGGTTCCTACGAGCAGTACTTC.

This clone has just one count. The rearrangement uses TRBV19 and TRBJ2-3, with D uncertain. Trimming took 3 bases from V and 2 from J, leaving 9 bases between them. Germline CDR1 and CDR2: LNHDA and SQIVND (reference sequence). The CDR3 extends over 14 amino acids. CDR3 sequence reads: CASSISSDTDTQYF. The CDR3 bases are TGTGCCAGTAGTATCTCTAGTGACACAGATACGCAGTATTTT.

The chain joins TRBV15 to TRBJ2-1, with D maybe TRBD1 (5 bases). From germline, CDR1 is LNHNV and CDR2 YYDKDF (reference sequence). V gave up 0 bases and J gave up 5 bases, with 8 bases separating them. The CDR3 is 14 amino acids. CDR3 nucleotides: TGTGCCACCAGCAGAGATTTGGGGCACAATGAGCAGTTCTTC. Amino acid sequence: CATSRDLGHNEQFF.

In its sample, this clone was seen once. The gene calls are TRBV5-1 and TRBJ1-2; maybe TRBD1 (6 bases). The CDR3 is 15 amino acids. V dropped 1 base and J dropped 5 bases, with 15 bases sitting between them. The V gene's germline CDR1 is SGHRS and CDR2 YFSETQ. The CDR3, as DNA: TGCGCCAGCAGCTTGACGGGGGGCGGCGGATATGGCTACACCTTC. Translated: CASSLTGGGGYGYTF.

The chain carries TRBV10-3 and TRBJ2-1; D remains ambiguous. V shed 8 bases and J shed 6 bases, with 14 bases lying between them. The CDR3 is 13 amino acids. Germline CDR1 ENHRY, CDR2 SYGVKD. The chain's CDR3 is CAILTPPSNEQFF. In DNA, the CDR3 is TGTGCCATCCTTACTCCTCCGAGCAATGAGCAGTTCTTC.

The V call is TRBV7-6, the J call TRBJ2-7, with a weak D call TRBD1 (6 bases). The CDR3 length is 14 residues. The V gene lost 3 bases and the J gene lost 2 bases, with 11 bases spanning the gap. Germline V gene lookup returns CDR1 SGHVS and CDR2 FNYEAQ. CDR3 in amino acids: CASSFNTGPYEQYF. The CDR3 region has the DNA TGTGCCAGCAGCTTCAATACAGGGCCCTACGAGCAGTACTTC.